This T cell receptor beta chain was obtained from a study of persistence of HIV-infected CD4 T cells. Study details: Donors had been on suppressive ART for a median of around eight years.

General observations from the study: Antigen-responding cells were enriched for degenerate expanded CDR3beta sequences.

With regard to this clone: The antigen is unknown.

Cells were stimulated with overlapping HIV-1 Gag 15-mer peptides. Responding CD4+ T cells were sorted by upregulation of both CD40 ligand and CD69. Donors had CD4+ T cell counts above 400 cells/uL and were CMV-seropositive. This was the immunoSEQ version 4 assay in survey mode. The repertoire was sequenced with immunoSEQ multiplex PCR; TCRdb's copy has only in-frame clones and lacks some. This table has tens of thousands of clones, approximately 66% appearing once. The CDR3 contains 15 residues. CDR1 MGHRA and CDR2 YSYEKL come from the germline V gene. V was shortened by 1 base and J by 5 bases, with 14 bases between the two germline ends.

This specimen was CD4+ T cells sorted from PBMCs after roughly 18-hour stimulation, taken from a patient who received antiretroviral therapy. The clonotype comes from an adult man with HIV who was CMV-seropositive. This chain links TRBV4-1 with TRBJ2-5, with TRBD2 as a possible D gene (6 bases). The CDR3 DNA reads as TGCGCCAGCAGCCAAGGCGGGGAAAGGAGGGAGACCCAGTACTTC. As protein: CASSQGGERRETQYF.